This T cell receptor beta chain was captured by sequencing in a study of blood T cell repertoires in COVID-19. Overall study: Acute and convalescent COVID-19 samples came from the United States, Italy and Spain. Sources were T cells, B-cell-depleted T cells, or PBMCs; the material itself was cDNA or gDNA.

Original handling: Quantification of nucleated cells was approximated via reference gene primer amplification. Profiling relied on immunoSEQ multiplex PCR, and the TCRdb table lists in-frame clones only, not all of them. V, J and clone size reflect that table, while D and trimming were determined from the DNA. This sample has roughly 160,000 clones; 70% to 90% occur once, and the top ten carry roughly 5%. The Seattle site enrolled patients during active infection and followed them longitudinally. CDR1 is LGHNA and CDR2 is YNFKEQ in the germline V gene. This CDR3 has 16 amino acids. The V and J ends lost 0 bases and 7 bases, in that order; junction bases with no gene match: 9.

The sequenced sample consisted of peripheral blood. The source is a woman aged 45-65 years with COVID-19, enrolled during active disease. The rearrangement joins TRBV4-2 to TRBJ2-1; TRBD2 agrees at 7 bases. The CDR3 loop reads CASSQDPSSRGNEQFF. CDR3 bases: TGTGCCAGCAGCCAAGATCCCTCCTCGCGGGGGAATGAGCAGTTCTTC.